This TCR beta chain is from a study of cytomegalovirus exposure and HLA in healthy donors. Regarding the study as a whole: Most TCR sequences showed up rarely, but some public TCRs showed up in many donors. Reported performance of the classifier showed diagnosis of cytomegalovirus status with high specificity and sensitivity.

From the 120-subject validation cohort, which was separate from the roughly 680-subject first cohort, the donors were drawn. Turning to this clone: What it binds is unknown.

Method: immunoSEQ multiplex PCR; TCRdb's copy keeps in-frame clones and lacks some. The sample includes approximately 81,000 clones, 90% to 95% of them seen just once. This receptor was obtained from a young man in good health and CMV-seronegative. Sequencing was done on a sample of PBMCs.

The CDR3 spells CASSVTGALPNTEAFF. As DNA, the CDR3 is TGTGCCAGCAGCGTAACAGGGGCCTTACCGAACACTGAAGCTTTCTTT. The rearrangement links TRBV9 to TRBJ1-1; TRBD1 matches 7 bases. Trimming took 1 base from V and 1 from J; bases not matched to a gene: 7. Germline V gene lookup returns CDR1 SGDLS and CDR2 YYNGEE. This CDR3 spans 16 amino acids.